Detailed here is one T cell receptor beta chain. The data originate from a study of blood T cell repertoires in COVID-19. Overall study: There were acute and convalescent COVID-19 samples, and they came from the United States, Italy and Spain. Nucleic acid was either cDNA or gDNA, and it came from T cells, B-cell-depleted T cells, or PBMCs.

Methods used by the authors: It was from reference gene primer amplification that nucleated cell counts were estimated. Sequencing was performed with immunoSEQ multiplex PCR; in TCRdb, only in-frame clones are kept and a portion is missing. That table furnishes V, J and clone size, whereas the DNA furnished D and trimming. The sample includes around 150,000 clones, 70% to 90% seen only once; the top ten take about 5%. V lost 4 bases, J lost 8 bases, and 10 bases lay in between. The germline V gene encodes CDR1 SGHNT and CDR2 YYREEE (reference sequence). The CDR3 runs to 12 residues. The chain carries TRBV5-4 and TRBJ1-3; D might be TRBD1 (6 bases). The sample was peripheral blood. The TCR originated in a woman aged 45-59 years with acute or convalescent COVID-19. The CDR3: CASSLEGDTIYF. In DNA, the CDR3 is TGTGCCAGCAGCCTGGAGGGGGACACCATATATTTT.